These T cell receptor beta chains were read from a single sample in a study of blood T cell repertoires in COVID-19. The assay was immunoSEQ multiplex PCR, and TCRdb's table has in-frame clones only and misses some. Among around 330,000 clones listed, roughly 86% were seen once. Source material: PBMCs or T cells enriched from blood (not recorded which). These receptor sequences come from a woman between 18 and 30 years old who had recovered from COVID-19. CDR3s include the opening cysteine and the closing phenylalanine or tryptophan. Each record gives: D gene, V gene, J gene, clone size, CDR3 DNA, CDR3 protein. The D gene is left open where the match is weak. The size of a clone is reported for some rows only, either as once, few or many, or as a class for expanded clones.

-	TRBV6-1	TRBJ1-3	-	TGTGCCAGCAGTGAGGGCAACTCTGGAAACACCATATATTTT	CASSEGNSGNTIYF
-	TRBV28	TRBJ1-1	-	TGTGCCAGCAGTTTAGGGCTCACGTACCCGAACACTGAAGCTTTCTTT	CASSLGLTYPNTEAFF
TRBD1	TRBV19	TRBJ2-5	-	TGTGCCAGTAGCGGGACAGGGATTCAGACCCAGTACTTC	CASSGTGIQTQYF
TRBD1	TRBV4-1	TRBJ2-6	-	TGCGCCAGCAGCCAAGTAAACAGGGGGTACGGGGCCAACGTCCTGACTTTC	CASSQVNRGYGANVLTF
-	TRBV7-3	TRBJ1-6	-	TGTGCCAGCAGCTTGGAGGGCGATAGTAGTTCACCCCTCCACTTT	CASSLEGDSSSPLHF
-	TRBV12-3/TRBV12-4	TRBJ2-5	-	TGTGCCAGCAGTCCCGGACAGCAAGAGACCCAGTACTTC	CASSPGQQETQYF
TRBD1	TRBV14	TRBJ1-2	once	TGTGCCAGCAGCCAAGGACAGGGCTATGGCTACACCTTC	CASSQGQGYGYTF
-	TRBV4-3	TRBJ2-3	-	TGCGCCAGCAGCCAAGATCTGCGGACCACGGGGACAGATACGCAGTATTTT	CASSQDLRTTGTDTQYF
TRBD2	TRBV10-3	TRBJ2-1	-	TGTGCCATCAGTGAGTCAGAGGCTAGCGGAGACCGCAATGAGCAGTTCTTC	CAISESEASGDRNEQFF
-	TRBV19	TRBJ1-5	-	TGTGCCAGTAGTCTCACAGGGTTTGTAAATAGCAATCAGCCCCAGCATTTT	CASSLTGFVNSNQPQHF
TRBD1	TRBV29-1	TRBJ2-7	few	TGCAGCGTTGAACTTGACAGGGCCCCCTCCTACGAGCAGTACTTC	CSVELDRAPSYEQYF
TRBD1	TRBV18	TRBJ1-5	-	TGTGCCAGCTCACTTGACAGGGGTGGCAATCAGCCCCAGCATTTT	CASSLDRGGNQPQHF
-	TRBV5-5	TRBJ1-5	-	TGTGCCAGCAGCTTGTACGGACACCAAAATAGCAATCAGCCCCAGCATTTT	CASSLYGHQNSNQPQHF
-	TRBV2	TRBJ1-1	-	TGTGCCAGCACGGGGGGGGAGAACACTGAAGCTTTCTTT	CASTGGENTEAFF
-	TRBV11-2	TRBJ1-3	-	TGTGCCAGCAGCTTAGGTCCCGTCGGTGGAAACACCATATATTTT	CASSLGPVGGNTIYF
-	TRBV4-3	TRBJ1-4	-	TGCGCCAGCAGCCAAGATAGCCCAGGGGCTAATGAAAAACTGTTTTTT	CASSQDSPGANEKLFF
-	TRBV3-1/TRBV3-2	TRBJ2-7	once	TGTGCCAGCAGCCAAGGTAGTGGCAGCGGGTCCTACGAGCAGTACTTC	CASSQGSGSGSYEQYF
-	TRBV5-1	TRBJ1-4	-	TGCGCCAGCAGCTTAGAACAGGGTAATGAAAAACTGTTTTTT	CASSLEQGNEKLFF
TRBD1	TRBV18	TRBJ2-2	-	TGTGCCAGCTCACCTCCTCGGACAGGGGGTTATACCGGGGAGCTGTTTTTT	CASSPPRTGGYTGELFF
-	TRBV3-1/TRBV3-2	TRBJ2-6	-	TGTGCCAGCAGCCAAGATTTTGGCGGCTCTGGGGCCAACGTCCTGACTTTC	CASSQDFGGSGANVLTF
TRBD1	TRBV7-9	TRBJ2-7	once	TGTGCCAGCAGCTTAGTGCGGGGGGACAGGGGGTCCTACGAGCAGTACTTC	CASSLVRGDRGSYEQYF
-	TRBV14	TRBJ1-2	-	TGTGCCAGCAGCCCGGTAGGGGTTGAGGTTAACTCTGGCTACACCTTC	CASSPVGVEVNSGYTF
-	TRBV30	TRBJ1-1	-	TGTGCCTGGGGGCGTGGTCGAGAGCTTGAAGCTTTCTTT	CAWGRGRELEAFF
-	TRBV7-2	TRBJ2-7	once	TGTGCCAGCAGCCCTCGGGCAGGGTTGGCGCAGTACTTC	CASSPRAGLAQYF
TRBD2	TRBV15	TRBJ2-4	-	TGTGCCACCAGCAGAGTGGGAGGGCAAAACATTCAGTACTTC	CATSRVGGQNIQYF
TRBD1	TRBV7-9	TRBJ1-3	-	TGTGCCAGCAGCCGGGACAGGGCCTTTGGAAACACCATATATTTT	CASSRDRAFGNTIYF
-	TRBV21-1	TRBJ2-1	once	TGTGCCAGCAGCAAAACCGGGACAGGGGGCTCGGGCTCCTACAATGAGCAGTTCTTC	CASSKTGTGGSGSYNEQFF
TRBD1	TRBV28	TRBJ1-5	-	TGTGCCAGCAGTTTAATAGGACAGGGGCTTCGGCCCCAGCATTTT	CASSLIGQGLRPQHF
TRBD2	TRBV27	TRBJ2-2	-	TGTGCCAGCAGTCAACCGGGACTAGCGGGAGGATCAATTCCCTTTCGCACCGGGGAGCTGTTTTTT	CASSQPGLAGGSIPFRTGELFF
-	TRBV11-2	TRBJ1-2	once	TGTGCCAGCAGACAGAAACCCTTTAACTATGGCTACACCTTC	CASRQKPFNYGYTF
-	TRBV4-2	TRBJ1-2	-	TGTGCCAGCAGCCAAGAGTCCCTAACGTGGGGCTACACCTTC	CASSQESLTWGYTF
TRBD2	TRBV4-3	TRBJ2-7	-	TGCGCCAGCAGCCAAGATCTCCTAGCGGGGGCGGCCGGCGAGCAGTACTTC	CASSQDLLAGAAGEQYF
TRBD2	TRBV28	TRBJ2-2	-	TGTGCCAGCAGTCGACTAGCGCCGAACGGGGAGCTGTTTTTT	CASSRLAPNGELFF
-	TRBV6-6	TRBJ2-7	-	TGTGCCAGCAGTTACGGTCTATCTGTCTCCTACGAGCAGTACTTC	CASSYGLSVSYEQYF
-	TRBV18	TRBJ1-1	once	TGTGCCAGCTCATCTAAGGGGTCCTCTAACACTGAAGCTTTCTTT	CASSSKGSSNTEAFF
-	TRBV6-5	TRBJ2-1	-	TGTGCCAGCATCCTGGGGGCCGGCGATGAGCAGTTCTTC	CASILGAGDEQFF
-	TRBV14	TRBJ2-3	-	TGTGCCAGCAGCCAACTAGCGTGGGATTCGGTCACAGATACGCAGTATTTT	CASSQLAWDSVTDTQYF
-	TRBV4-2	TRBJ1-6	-	TGTGCCAGCAGTGGGGGGTACAATTCACCCCTCCACTTT	CASSGGYNSPLHF
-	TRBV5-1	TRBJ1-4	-	TGCGCCAGCAGTTGGAAGGGGGAAAAACTGTTTTTT	CASSWKGEKLFF
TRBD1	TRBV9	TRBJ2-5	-	TGTGCCAGCAGCAAAGGAGGTCTGGACAGGAACCAAGAGACCCAGTACTTC	CASSKGGLDRNQETQYF
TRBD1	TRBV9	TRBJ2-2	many	TGTGCCAGCAGCGTAGAATACAGGGGGTCCGGGGAGCTGTTTTTT	CASSVEYRGSGELFF
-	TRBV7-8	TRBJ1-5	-	TGTGCCAGCAGCTTAGACAGGGCTCAGCCCCAGCATTTT	CASSLDRAQPQHF
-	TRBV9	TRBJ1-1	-	TGTGCCAGCAGCGTAGTCGGAGGGTTGAACACTGAAGCTTTCTTT	CASSVVGGLNTEAFF
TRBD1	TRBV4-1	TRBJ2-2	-	TGCGCCAGCAGCCGTCAAGGACAGGGCGTCGGCACCGGGGAGCTGTTTTTT	CASSRQGQGVGTGELFF
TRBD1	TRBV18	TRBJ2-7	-	TGTGCCAGCTCAGCGACAGGGGCCTACGAGCAGTACTTC	CASSATGAYEQYF
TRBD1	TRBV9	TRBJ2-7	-	TGTGCCAGCAGCCCAAGCGCGGACAGGGGGTACGAGCAGTACTTC	CASSPSADRGYEQYF
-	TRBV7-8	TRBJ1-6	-	TGTGCCAGCAGCCTCGGGGGGGATTCACCCCTCCACTTT	CASSLGGDSPLHF
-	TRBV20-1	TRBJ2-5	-	TGCAGTGCTAGTAGGACTCGCCAAGAGACCCAGTACTTC	CSASRTRQETQYF
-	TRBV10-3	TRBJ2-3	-	TGTGCCATACAGGGAGCTCTTGGCACAGATACGCAGTATTTT	CAIQGALGTDTQYF
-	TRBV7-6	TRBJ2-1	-	TGTGCCAGCAGCTTCGGGGGAACTTACAATGAGCAGTTCTTC	CASSFGGTYNEQFF
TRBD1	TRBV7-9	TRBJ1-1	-	TGTGCCAGCAGCTTCGGGCAGGGGGCCGCTTTCTTT	CASSFGQGAAFF
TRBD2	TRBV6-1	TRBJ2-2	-	TGTGCCAGCAGTGAAACTAGCGGGAGGCTTAACACCGGGGAGCTGTTTTTT	CASSETSGRLNTGELFF
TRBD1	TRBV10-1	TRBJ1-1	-	TGCGCCAGCAGTGTAGTTGGGGACAGTGAAGCTTTCTTT	CASSVVGDSEAFF
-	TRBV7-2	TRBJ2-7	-	TGTGCCAGCAGCCCTACTACCTACGAGCAGTACTTC	CASSPTTYEQYF
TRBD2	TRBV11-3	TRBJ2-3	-	TGTGCCAGCAGCTTGTGGGGAGGGACTTCGAGCACAGATACGCAGTATTTT	CASSLWGGTSSTDTQYF
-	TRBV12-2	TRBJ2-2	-	TGTGCAAGTCGCTCCCCAATCGCAGGACTAGCGGGGGGACTGAACACCGGGGAGCTGTTTTTT	CASRSPIAGLAGGLNTGELFF
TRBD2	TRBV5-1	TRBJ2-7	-	TGCGCCAGCAGCTCTTTAGCGGGAGGGCCTGATTCCTACGAGCAGTACTTC	CASSSLAGGPDSYEQYF
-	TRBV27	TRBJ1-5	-	TGTGCCAGCAGTTTCGTCGCAGGTCAGCCCCAGCATTTT	CASSFVAGQPQHF
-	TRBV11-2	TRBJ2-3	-	TGTGCCAGCAGCTTAGGACGGGGGTGGGTCACAGATACGCAGTATTTT	CASSLGRGWVTDTQYF
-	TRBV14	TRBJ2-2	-	TGTGCCAGCAGCTTTCAGAACACCGGGGAGCTGTTTTTT	CASSFQNTGELFF